This TCR beta chain emerged from a study of CD8+CD57+ T cells in acquired aplastic anemia. This clonotype has a count of ten or more. Genomic DNA, the template, was used for profiling of the TCR beta VDJ and CDR3. TCRdb ran MiXCR on the reads and lists one entry per CDR3 protein. This table has 450,000 to 600,000 distinct CDR3 sequences, around 30% appearing once. Previously, flow cytometry had revealed CD8+CD57+ cell expansion in the patients chosen for sequencing. Prior therapy had not been administered to any patient at the time of blood sampling. The germline V gene has CDR1 DFQATT and CDR2 SNEGSKA (reference sequence). Losses at the gene ends were 5 bases for V and 1 base for J; bases not matched to a gene: 4. CDR3 length equals 13 residues.

The chain is built from TRBV20-1 and TRBJ1-2; 7 nucleotides align to TRBD1. The sequence came from a human donor with aplastic anemia. The source material was sorted CD4+, CD8+, or CD8+CD57+ T cells (not recorded which) from PBMCs. The CDR3 sequence: CSALDRVNYGYTF. Written as DNA, the CDR3 is TGCAGTGCTCTAGACAGGGTTAACTATGGCTACACCTTC.